This TCR beta chain was observed in a study of graft-versus-host responses after intestinal transplantation. Study in general: Recipients underwent multivisceral, liver-intestinal, or isolated intestinal transplants. Tacrolimus plus steroids were given to all recipients for 3 to 4 years, preceded by anti-thymocyte globulin induction.

Findings and limits, study-wide: Recipient marrow contained GvH clones, some of which appeared first in ileum or blood.

Plating combined 200,000 CFSE-labeled responder cells with 200,000 irradiated, violet-dye-labeled stimulator cells. Following the reaction, CD3+CD4+ and CD3+CD8+ responders that were proliferating and CFSE-low underwent sorting. Method: immunoSEQ multiplex PCR; TCRdb's copy keeps in-frame clones and lacks some. Of 10,000 to 15,000 clones in the sample, roughly 29% are singletons; the top ten hold roughly 2.6%. The CDR3 loop spans 14 amino acids. J lost 3 bases, V lost 2 bases, and 4 bases had no gene match. The germline gives CDR1 MGHRA, CDR2 YSYEKL. V is TRBV4-1 and J is TRBJ2-7; 7 bases fit TRBD1. The source material was alloreactive CD8+ T cells from a mixed lymphocyte reaction culture, sampled before intestinal transplant. Subset described: CFSE-low proliferating T cells sorted from roughly six-day pre-transplant mixed lymphocyte reaction (GvH or HvG direction). The sequence was collected from a human patient who received an intestinal transplant. The CDR3 spells CASSQPGQFYEQYF. The CDR3 coding sequence is TGCGCCAGCAGCCAACCGGGACAGTTCTACGAGCAGTACTTC.